These T cell receptor beta chains were read from a single sample in a study of cytomegalovirus exposure and HLA in healthy donors. Sequencing used immunoSEQ multiplex PCR; TCRdb keeps in-frame clones, though not all of them. The sample lists some 170,000 clones; about four fifths were seen once. The sample taken for sequencing was PBMCs. The origin of the receptors is a woman aged 50 to 60 in good health and CMV-seronegative. Each CDR3 is given with its conserved first and last residue. Each record gives: J gene, clone size, D gene, V gene, CDR3 DNA, CDR3 protein. The D gene is left open where the match is weak. Size tells how often a clone was seen (once, few, many) or the class of an expanded clone, and some rows leave it out.

TRBJ1-2,few,TRBD1,TRBV18,TGTGCCAGCTCCCCACCGGACAAGGGGGCCTATGGCTACACCTTC,CASSPPDKGAYGYTF
TRBJ2-1,NA,NA,TRBV4-1,TGCGCCAGCAGCCAACAGGGAGGCTTAAGCAATGAGCAGTTCTTC,CASSQQGGLSNEQFF
TRBJ2-2,once,NA,TRBV5-4,TGTGCCAGCAGCTTGGACGCAGGGCCCGGGGAGCTGTTTTTT,CASSLDAGPGELFF
TRBJ2-3,NA,TRBD2,TRBV30,TGTGCCTGGAGTTCGGGAGGGGGTATTACAGATACGCAGTATTTT,CAWSSGGGITDTQYF
TRBJ1-6,NA,NA,TRBV7-2,TGTGCCAGCAGCTTAGAACAGACACTTAATTCACCCCTCCACTTT,CASSLEQTLNSPLHF
TRBJ2-5,NA,TRBD2,TRBV5-1,TGCGCCAGCAGCTTGGCGCGGGAGTTTGAGACCCAGTACTTC,CASSLAREFETQYF
TRBJ2-5,NA,TRBD2,TRBV28,TGTGCCAGCCTGCTAGCGGGGGGAGGGGAGACCCAGTACTTC,CASLLAGGGETQYF
TRBJ2-2,NA,TRBD2,TRBV9,TGTGCCAGCAGCGCCCTCGTGCGGGGGGTTGTCAACACCGGGGAGCTGTTTTTT,CASSALVRGVVNTGELFF
TRBJ2-7,NA,TRBD1,TRBV6-6,TGTGCCAGCAGTTACTTCCCGGGACAGGGTTACGAGCAGTACTTC,CASSYFPGQGYEQYF
TRBJ1-3,NA,NA,TRBV18,TGTGCCAGCTCACCACCGGCCACCTCTGGAAACACCATATATTTT,CASSPPATSGNTIYF
TRBJ2-2,NA,NA,TRBV4-2,TGTGCCAGCAGCGAAAGACAGACCACCGGGGAGCTGTTTTTT,CASSERQTTGELFF
TRBJ2-4,NA,NA,TRBV5-6,TGTGCCAGCAGCTTGGGCGGAGGCGAAAACATTCAGTACTTC,CASSLGGGENIQYF
TRBJ1-1,few,NA,TRBV7-2,TGTGCCAGCAGCTGGAACGGGATCCCGAACACTGAAGCTTTCTTT,CASSWNGIPNTEAFF
TRBJ2-1,NA,TRBD2,TRBV6-1,TGTGCCAGCAGTGCCGCTAGCGGGGGGAGGGATGAGCAGTTCTTC,CASSAASGGRDEQFF
TRBJ1-2,NA,TRBD1,TRBV7-8,TGTGCCAGCAGCCCGCTTTTAGGGGGCGCTGGGGCCTATGGCTACACCTTC,CASSPLLGGAGAYGYTF
TRBJ1-1,few,TRBD1,TRBV14,TGTGCCAGCAGCCAAGGACAGGGGAGGACCTGGACTGAAGCTTTCTTT,CASSQGQGRTWTEAFF
TRBJ2-1,NA,TRBD2,TRBV6-5,TGTGCCAGCAGCCCGGGGGACTATTATTACAATGAGCAGTTCTTC,CASSPGDYYYNEQFF
TRBJ1-6,NA,TRBD1,TRBV7-9,TGTGCCAGCAGCCTCCGGGACAGGAATTCACCCCTCCACTTT,CASSLRDRNSPLHF
TRBJ2-1,NA,NA,TRBV19,TGTGCCAGCGCTTCATCGGGGAATAACTACAATGAGCAGTTCTTC,CASASSGNNYNEQFF
TRBJ2-1,NA,TRBD1,TRBV10-3,TGTGCCATCAGTTCGGGACAGGGCTCCTACAATGAGCAGTTCTTC,CAISSGQGSYNEQFF
TRBJ1-3,NA,NA,TRBV19,TGTGCCAGTAGGGGGCTTGGAAACACCATATATTTT,CASRGLGNTIYF
TRBJ2-7,NA,TRBD2,TRBV2,TGTGCCAGCACTTTGGGGGCTAGCGGGAGTTGGTACGAGCAGTACTTC,CASTLGASGSWYEQYF
TRBJ1-6,NA,NA,TRBV19,TGTGCCAGTAGTTTCAGGGATCGGTCACCCCTCCACTTT,CASSFRDRSPLHF
TRBJ2-2,few,NA,TRBV7-6,TGTGCCAGCAGCACCGGGCGGCGGGACACCGGGGAGCTGTTTTTT,CASSTGRRDTGELFF
TRBJ2-7,NA,TRBD2,TRBV28,TGTGCCACGGGGGGGTCCTACGAGCAGCACTTC,CATGGSYEQHF
TRBJ2-5,NA,TRBD2,TRBV4-3,TGCGCCAGCAGCCAAGATCGGGATAGCGGGGGAGAGACCCAGTACTTC,CASSQDRDSGGETQYF
TRBJ2-5,NA,TRBD1,TRBV7-9,TGTGCCAGCAGCCCTACCCTGACAGGGGGCATCGAGACCCAGTACTTC,CASSPTLTGGIETQYF
TRBJ2-6,NA,NA,TRBV29-1,TGCAGCGTACAGGGTAGCGGGGCCAACGTCCTGACTTTC,CSVQGSGANVLTF
TRBJ2-1,NA,NA,TRBV7-3,TGTGCCAGCAGCTTAAAGACGGGGGGCTCCTCAATCGAGCAGTTCTTC,CASSLKTGGSSIEQFF
TRBJ2-1,once,TRBD2,TRBV18,TGTGCCAGCTCCACCGGGACTAGCGATGAGCAGTTCTTC,CASSTGTSDEQFF
TRBJ2-6,NA,NA,TRBV18,TGTGCCAGCTCTCCGGGTTTCTCTGGGGCCAACGTCCTGACTTTC,CASSPGFSGANVLTF
TRBJ2-6,NA,NA,TRBV27,TGTGCCAGCAGTTTACGCCCTAAATCTAACTCTGGGGCCAACGTCCTGACTTTC,CASSLRPKSNSGANVLTF
TRBJ2-1,NA,TRBD1,TRBV25-1,TGTGCCAGCAGTGAATCGGGGACAGGATCGGGGAATGAGCAGTTCTTC,CASSESGTGSGNEQFF